This T cell receptor (beta chain) originates from a study of cytomegalovirus exposure and HLA in healthy donors. The study, taken as a whole, reports: The listing of 150 to 200 TCR beta chains classed them as cytomegalovirus-associated. The availability of immune exposure information extended only to CMV serostatus.

With respect to this clone: Its specificity is unknown.

The germline gives CDR1 GTSNPN, CDR2 SVGIG (reference sequence). The CDR3 loop spans 11 amino acids. V lost 3 bases and J lost 11, with 13 bases in between. 60 Vbeta and 13 Jbeta primers were used in PCR. Profiled with immunoSEQ multiplex PCR; TCRdb holds only in-frame clones, not every one. The sample holds about 69,000 clones, around 68% seen once. This chain joins TRBV30 and TRBJ1-1; D unclear. The sequence derives from a woman in her 30s in good health and CMV-seronegative. Material: PBMCs. The CDR3 loop reads CAWSHLRRAFF. The CDR3 DNA reads as TGTGCCTGGAGCCATTTACGGCGGGCTTTCTTT.